A single sample is the source of the 20 T cell receptor beta chains below, sequenced in a study of T cells expressing NK-cell markers. Reprocessing the 5' RACE reads, TCRdb reports a single entry for every CDR3 protein and omits DNA. The listing contains under 600,000 distinct CDR3 sequences. The sequencing input was blood T cells: a sorted CD56 or NKG2C T cell subset, CD4+ or CD8+ T cells, or bulk PBMC T cells (not recorded which). The receptors come from a woman between 50 and 59 years old in good health.

V usage is TRBV28 and J usage is TRBJ2-7; TCRdb proposes TRBD1, but this gene call is untestable without DNA. The length of the CDR3 is 16 residues. Germline CDR1 is MDHEN and CDR2 is SYDVKM. CDR3 amino acids: CASSFFPRGVPYEQYF.

The rearrangement joins TRBV6-6 to TRBJ1-1; the TRBD1 assignment by TCRdb is unverifiable without DNA. There are 14 residues in the CDR3. The germline gives CDR1 MNHNY, CDR2 SVGAGI (reference sequence). CDR3 loop: CASSYSTGQGAAFF.

This chain connects TRBV29-1 to TRBJ2-3; TCRdb gives TRBD2 as the D gene, but with no DNA this cannot be confirmed. Germline CDR1 SQVTM, CDR2 ANQGSEA. The CDR3 covers 13 residues. The CDR3: CSVEEILAGRQYF.

The chain recombines TRBV3-1 with TRBJ1-1; checking the TCRdb D call of TRBD1 is not possible without DNA. Per the germline V gene, CDR1 is LGHDT and CDR2 is YNNKEL (reference sequence). The CDR3 spans 11 residues. The CDR3 region is CAAIRGHEAFF.

The J gene is TRBJ1-1, the V gene TRBV30; TCRdb calls TRBD1, which cannot be checked without DNA. Germline V gives CDR1 GTSNPN, CDR2 SVGIG (reference sequence). The CDR3 is 12 amino acids. CDR3 amino acids: CAWDRVGTEAFF.

The V call is TRBV28, the J call TRBJ2-6; TCRdb picks TRBD1, but there is no DNA to check that call. The CDR3 sequence is 16 residues long. The germline V gene encodes CDR1 MDHEN and CDR2 SYDVKM. Here the CDR3 reads CASRRDRGSGANVLTF.

V and J are TRBV14 and TRBJ2-1; the TCRdb D gene call, TRBD2, has no DNA to confirm it. This CDR3 is built from 16 residues. Germline V CDR1 and CDR2: SGHDN, FVKESK. CDR3 region: CASSPPSLLAGTEQFF.

The rearrangement joins TRBV12-3 or TRBV12-4 to TRBJ2-2; TCRdb proposes TRBD1, but this gene call is untestable without DNA. CDR3 length equals 16 residues. The CDR3 is CASTPGGQVLTGELFF.

The rearrangement joins TRBV10-2 to TRBJ2-1; TCRdb proposes TRBD1, but this gene call is untestable without DNA. The CDR3 runs to 12 residues. Per the germline V gene, CDR1 is WSHSY and CDR2 is SAAADI. CDR3 sequence: CASSGQINEQFF.

The V and J genes are TRBV7-9 and TRBJ2-3; TCRdb reports TRBD2, a call that lacks DNA to check it against. Per germline, CDR1 SEHNR and CDR2 FQNEAQ (reference sequence). The CDR3 has 15 residues. CDR3 region: CASSFGTSGTDTQYF.

The chain is built from TRBV7-8 and TRBJ2-3; TCRdb calls TRBD2, which cannot be checked without DNA. CDR3 length equals 16 residues. The germline gives CDR1 SGHVS, CDR2 FQNEAQ. CDR3 in amino acids: CASSLVGLAGGDTQYF.

This chain links TRBV6-5 with TRBJ2-2; the TCRdb call, TRBD2, lacks DNA for checking. The germline V gene has CDR1 MNHEY and CDR2 SVGAGI. The CDR3 length is 15 residues. The CDR3 reads CASISRVGNTGELFF.

V usage is TRBV9 and J usage is TRBJ2-5; TCRdb lists TRBD1, though no DNA is available to test this call. Per germline, CDR1 SGDLS and CDR2 YYNGEE. The CDR3 sequence is 16 residues long. The CDR3 protein is CASSARTGPTQETQYF. Variable domain in full (rest from reference TRBV9 and TRBJ2-5): DSGVTQTPKHLITATGQRVTLRCSPRSGDLSVYWYQQSLDQGLQFLIQYYNGEERAKGNILERFSAQQFPDLHSELNLSSLELGDSALYFCASSARTGPTQETQYFGPGTRLLVL.

This sequence joins TRBV10-3 and TRBJ2-3; as DNA is missing, the TRBD1 call by TCRdb cannot be tested. The germline V gene encodes CDR1 ENHRY and CDR2 SYGVKD. The CDR3 runs to 13 residues. The CDR3 loop is CAITPGNEDTQYF.

This chain links TRBV20-1 with TRBJ1-3. Germline CDR1 reads DFQATT; CDR2 reads SNEGSKA (reference sequence). This CDR3 contains 17 residues. This CDR3 reads CSARDRGWQGSGNTIYF.

The chain combines TRBV5-1 with TRBJ1-2; TCRdb proposes TRBD1, but this gene call is untestable without DNA. Germline V gene lookup returns CDR1 SGHRS and CDR2 YFSETQ. The CDR3 is made up of 14 amino acids. The CDR3 sequence: CASSPIDQGAGYTF.

The chain has TRBV7-8 and TRBJ1-5. The CDR3 is 13 amino acids. Germline V CDR1 and CDR2: SGHVS, FQNEAQ. The CDR3 loop reads CASSSGPNQPQHF.

CDR3 region: CASSPGTSWIGSGELFF. The chain combines TRBV5-1 with TRBJ2-2; checking the TCRdb D call of TRBD2 is not possible without DNA. CDR1 SGHRS and CDR2 YFSETQ come from the germline V gene. This CDR3 region has 17 residues. The whole variable domain, remainder taken from reference TRBV5-1 and TRBJ2-2, is KAGVTQTPRYLIKTRGQQVTLSCSPISGHRSVSWYQQTPGQGLQFLFEYFSETQRNKGNFPGRFSGRQFSNSRSEMNVSTLELGDSALYLCASSPGTSWIGSGELFFGEGSRLTVL.

The V call is TRBV19, the J call TRBJ2-7; TCRdb selects TRBD2, and the lack of DNA leaves this call unchecked. The CDR3 spans 18 residues. Looked up from germline, CDR1 is LNHDA and CDR2 is SQIVND (reference sequence). The CDR3 sequence is CASSLGLAGAFTDDEQYF.

The chain carries TRBV9 and TRBJ2-5; absent DNA, TCRdb's TRBD2 call cannot be checked. Germline lookup yields CDR1 SGDLS and CDR2 YYNGEE. The CDR3 is 17 residues long. This CDR3 reads CASRTSGRARVKETQYF.